A single sample is the source of the 13 T cell receptor beta chains below, sequenced in a study of T cell responses to AZD1222 COVID-19 vaccine (TCRdb year 2021). Library preparation was by the immunoSEQ multiplex PCR assay. The table comes from immuneACCESS by way of TCRdb, which keeps in-frame sequences with V and J called. Part of the clones is missing from these tables; in studies checked, under half for an unresolved V gene and the rest for unknown reasons. The sample table holds some 42,000 clones, of which 80% to 85% were seen once. The top ten clonotypes cover over 15% of the sample. In the paper's terms, the time point label means: about 28 days (+/-7) after the second vaccine dose. The sample consisted of peripheral blood, taken 28 days after the second AZD1222 dose. The receptor set was obtained from an adult who received the AZD1222 COVID-19 vaccine.

The chain combines TRBV5-8 with TRBJ1-6; possibly TRBD1 for D (5 bases). The germline CDR1 and CDR2 sequences are SGHTS and YDEGEE. The V and J ends lost 0 bases and 9 bases respectively, with 13 bases between them. CDR3 length: 15 amino acids. CDR3 coding DNA: TGTGCCAGCAGCTTGGAGAGACTTGGGGGTTCACCCCTCCACTTT. Translating it yields CASSLERLGGSPLHF. Combining the CDR3 with reference TRBV5-8 and TRBJ1-6 gives the whole variable domain EAGVTQSPTHLIKTRGQQATLRCSPISGHTSVYWYQQALGLGLQFLLWYDEGEERNRGNFPPRFSGRQFPNYSSELNVNALELEDSALYLCASSLERLGGSPLHFGNGTRLTVT.

J is TRBJ1-1 and V is TRBV13; D not resolved. V dropped 5 bases and J dropped 8 bases, with 18 bases sitting between them. The CDR3 consists of 14 residues. Germline CDR1 is PRHDT and CDR2 is FYEKMQ (reference sequence). The CDR3 protein is CASSRRVGKLEAFF. The DNA for the CDR3 is TGTGCCAGCAGCAGGCGGGTGGGGAAACTAGAAGCTTTCTTT.

This sequence joins TRBV6-5 and TRBJ1-1; 8 nucleotides match TRBD1. The CDR3 sequence is 14 residues long. V shed 6 bases, J shed 4 bases, and the junction held 7 bases outside the gene matches. Germline V gene sequence: CDR1 MNHEY, CDR2 SVGAGI. This CDR3 is CASRVDRVVTEAFF. The CDR3 DNA is TGTGCCAGCAGGGTGGACAGGGTGGTCACTGAAGCTTTCTTT.

The chain is built from TRBV6-6 and TRBJ1-5; 9 positions agree with TRBD1. Per germline, CDR1 MNHNY and CDR2 SVGAGI (reference sequence). The CDR3 is 17 residues long. V shed 5 bases and J 1 base; nucleotides not matched to a gene: 9. In DNA form, the CDR3 reads TGTGCCAGCAGTCCACCGGGACAGGGAATGAGCAATCAGCCCCAGCATTTT. It specifies CASSPPGQGMSNQPQHF.

As for this clone: This same CDR3 is encoded by further DNA sequences in the sample. The chain carries TRBV6-1 and TRBJ2-2; 8 nucleotides agree with TRBD2. The CDR3 is made up of 17 amino acids. The V gene end was trimmed by 2 bases and the J gene end by 2 bases; junction bases not matched to a gene: 7. Looked up from germline, CDR1 is MNHNS and CDR2 is SASEGT. The CDR3 DNA sequence: TGTGCCAGCAGTGAACGCAGCGGGGGCACAAACACCGGGGAGCTGTTTTTT. This codes for CASSERSGGTNTGELFF.

The chain couples TRBV7-8 to TRBJ1-4; D possibly corresponds to TRBD1 (6 bases). V shed 10 bases and J shed 6 bases, with 15 bases lying between them. In germline, CDR1 is SGHVS, CDR2 FQNEAQ. The CDR3 contains 13 residues. In DNA form, the CDR3 reads TGTGCCACCACAAGGGGGAGTGATGAAAAACTGTTTTTT. Translated: CATTRGSDEKLFF.

V is TRBV18 and J is TRBJ1-6, with TRBD1 identical over 7 bases. Unmatched junction bases numbered 3, after V lost 3 bases and J lost 7 bases. The CDR3 consists of 14 residues. The germline CDR1 and CDR2 sequences are KGHSH and LQKENI. The CDR3 region has the DNA TGTGCCAGCTCACCGGACAGGATCAATTCACCCCTCCACTTT. The encoded protein is CASSPDRINSPLHF. Drawing the rest from reference TRBV18 and TRBJ1-6, the complete variable domain is NAGVMQNPRHLVRRRGQEARLRCSPMKGHSHVYWYRQLPEEGLKFMVYLQKENIIDESGMPKERFSAEFPKEGPSILRIQQVVRGDSAAYFCASSPDRINSPLHFGNGTRLTVT.

The V call is TRBV6-5, the J call TRBJ1-1, with D unclear. The germline V gene has CDR1 MNHEY and CDR2 SVGAGI. The CDR3 is 13 residues long. V dropped 4 bases and J dropped 7 bases, with 13 bases sitting between them. Written as DNA, the CDR3 is TGTGCCAGCAGTTTAGACAAATGGGGTGAAGCTTTCTTT. Residues: CASSLDKWGEAFF.

The CDR3 spells CASSLTGRGFSYEQYF. The DNA for the CDR3 is TGCGCCAGCAGCTTGACGGGACGCGGGTTCTCCTACGAGCAGTACTTC. This chain uses TRBV5-1 with TRBJ2-7; tentatively, D is TRBD1 or TRBD2 (5 bases each). V shed 1 base and J shed 0 bases, with 14 bases lying between them. There are 16 residues in the CDR3. The germline CDR1 and CDR2 sequences are SGHRS and YFSETQ.

The rearrangement uses TRBV3-1 (or the pseudogene TRBV3-2) and TRBJ1-1; 9 bases map to TRBD1. The CDR3 totals 13 residues. V was pared by 4 bases and J by 5 bases, with 2 bases of the junction left unmatched. Germline V CDR1 and CDR2: LGHDT, YNNKEL (reference sequence). The CDR3 DNA reads TGTGCCAGCAGCCGACAGGGGGTGACTGAAGCTTTCTTT. It translates to CASSRQGVTEAFF.

This clone was observed once. The chain has TRBV25-1 and TRBJ1-2; D unclear. Germline CDR1 MGHDK, CDR2 SYGVNS. Trimming stripped 1 base from V and 7 bases from J, with 4 bases between. CDR3 length: 11 residues. Here the CDR3 DNA reads TGTGCCAGCAGTGAATTGGGTGGCTACACCTTC. Residues: CASSELGGYTF.

The CDR3: CASSPGTSGVNEQFF. The CDR3 region has the DNA TGTGCCAGCTCACCGGGGACTAGCGGGGTCAATGAGCAGTTCTTC. The chain has TRBV18 and TRBJ2-1; 13 nucleotides line up with TRBD2. V gave up 3 bases and J gave up 6 bases; unmatched junction bases: 2. CDR1 is KGHSH and CDR2 is LQKENI in the germline V gene. CDR3 length equals 15 residues.

The chain couples TRBV6-5 to TRBJ1-3; D ambiguous. In germline, CDR1 is MNHEY, CDR2 SVGAGI. V was cut by 6 bases and J by 2 bases, with 11 bases left in between. The CDR3 consists of 14 residues. The CDR3 nucleotides are TGTGCCAGCAGACCAACGGGAGCTGGAAACACCATATATTTT. This sequence encodes CASRPTGAGNTIYF.